This T cell receptor (beta chain) is from a study of T cell responses to AZD1222 COVID-19 vaccine. Method: immunoSEQ multiplex PCR; TCRdb's copy keeps in-frame clones and lacks some. The listing records some 150,000 clones. The V and J ends lost 0 bases and 0 bases respectively, with 11 bases between them. Germline V CDR1 and CDR2: SGHNT, YENEEA. The CDR3 extends over 16 amino acids. Concerning this clone itself: As yet, its antigen is unknown.

Study results and caveats: CD4 TCRs covered the whole spike, strongest at regions 160-218 and 743-854. It was only a handful of AZD1222 recipients who were seropositive at baseline. Donors in the cohort were predominantly white British and more often female, and clonal diversity was possibly underestimated. After two AZD1222 doses, spike-specific TCR breadth and depth rose versus day 0.

Sequenced sample: peripheral blood. The chain has TRBV11-3 and TRBJ1-1; D gene uncertain. This TCR was sampled from an adult in good health. The CDR3 here is CASSLEGTLMNTEAFF. The CDR3 DNA reads TGTGCCAGCAGCTTAGAGGGAACACTCATGAACACTGAAGCTTTCTTT. Complete variable domain (other parts from reference TRBV11-3 and TRBJ1-1): EAGVVQSPRYKIIEKKQPVAFWCNPISGHNTLYWYLQNLGQGPELLIRYENEEAVDDSQLPKDRFSAERLKGVDSTLKIQPAELGDSAVYLCASSLEGTLMNTEAFFGQGTRLTVV.